This entry lists 17 T cell receptor beta chains sequenced from one sample in a study of T cells in Graves' hyperthyroidism and ophthalmopathy. RNA transcripts gave rise to amplified TCR beta CDR3 regions. During a first-round RT-PCR of the TCR CDR3, the HTBI primer set was used. TCRdb ran MiXCR on the multiplex PCR reads and lists one entry per CDR3 protein. This sample has over 550,000 distinct CDR3 sequences, with 16% found just once. Sample: blood. Source of these receptors: a woman under 30 with Graves' hyperthyroidism.

This clonotype was seen repeatedly, ten times or more. The V call is TRBV30, the J call TRBJ1-5; TRBD1 might be the D (5 bases). The CDR3 is 14 amino acids. Trimming stripped 3 bases from V and 3 bases from J, with 12 bases between. From germline, CDR1 is GTSNPN and CDR2 SVGIG (reference sequence). The CDR3 here is CAWSPGPTNQPQHF. The CDR3 nucleotides are TGTGCCTGGAGCCCGGGACCGACCAATCAGCCCCAGCATTTT. The variable domain in full, completed from reference TRBV30 and TRBJ1-5, reads SQTIHQWPATLVQPVGSPLSLECTVEGTSNPNLYWYRQAAGRGLQLLFYSVGIGQISSEVPQNLSASRPQDRQFILSSKKLLLSDSGFYLCAWSPGPTNQPQHFGDGTRLSIL.

A note on this clonotype: This could be a read error, since a much larger clone is one nucleotide away. The gene calls are TRBV5-1 and TRBJ1-1; the match to TRBD1 covers 9 bases. The CDR3 consists of 14 residues. From germline, CDR1 is SGHRS and CDR2 YFSETQ. The CDR3 loop is CASSLGTGDTEALF. DNA of the CDR3: TGCGCCAGCAGCTTGGGGACAGGGGACACTGAAGCTCTCTTT.

This clonotype was observed many times. CDR3 nucleotide sequence: TGTGCCAGCAGTGAAGGGGCTAGCGGGAGCTACGAGCAGTACTTC. Its protein product is CASSEGASGSYEQYF. The chain carries TRBV6-1 and TRBJ2-7; TRBD2 matches 10 bases. There are 15 residues in the CDR3. J was trimmed by 3 bases and V by 1 base; bases with no gene match: 3. Germline-derived CDR1 and CDR2 are MNHNS and SASEGT.

At least ten counts were recorded for this clonotype. J is TRBJ2-5 and V is TRBV5-1, with TRBD2 identical over 8 bases. CDR3 length equals 15 residues. CDR1 and CDR2 (germline): SGHRS, YFSETQ. Trimming took 2 bases from V and 1 from J; bases not matched to a gene: 4. CDR3: CASSFSGTSQETQYF. The CDR3 coding sequence is TGCGCCAGCAGCTTTAGCGGGACATCCCAAGAGACCCAGTACTTC.

This chain connects TRBV6-2 or TRBV6-3 to TRBJ2-5; TRBD2 agrees at 13 bases. CDR1 and CDR2 from the germline V gene are MNHEY and SVGEGT. This CDR3 is 15 amino acids long. J gave up 5 bases and V 7 bases, and 7 bases lay outside the gene matches. The CDR3 region is CASTQTSGRSETQYF. In nucleotides, the CDR3 is TGTGCCAGCACCCAGACTAGCGGGAGGTCGGAGACCCAGTACTTC.

The sample holds many counts of this clonotype. J is TRBJ1-1 and V is TRBV13; 10 nucleotides align to TRBD1. V lost 10 bases, J lost 1 base, and 9 bases stayed unmatched. In germline, CDR1 is PRHDT, CDR2 FYEKMQ (reference sequence). The CDR3 is 15 residues long. CDR3 protein: CATLDRGQGNTEAFF. The DNA for the CDR3 is TGTGCCACCCTAGACAGGGGGCAAGGGAACACTGAAGCTTTCTTT. Using reference TRBV13 and TRBJ1-1 for the parts outside the CDR3, the full variable domain is AAGVIQSPRHLIKEKRETATLKCYPIPRHDTVYWYQQGPGQDPQFLISFYEKMQSDKGSIPDRFSAQQFSDYHSELNMSSLELGDSALYFCATLDRGQGNTEAFFGQGTRLTVV.

The chain joins TRBV9 to TRBJ2-3, with 7 bases that match TRBD1. The CDR3 extends over 14 amino acids. Germline lookup yields CDR1 SGDLS and CDR2 YYNGEE. V gave up 0 bases and J gave up 4 bases; unmatched junction bases: 2. This CDR3 is CASSVEGGADTQYF. The CDR3 coding sequence is TGTGCCAGCAGCGTAGAAGGGGGCGCAGATACGCAGTATTTT.

This clonotype was counted at least ten times. The chain joins TRBV7-2 to TRBJ2-7; D might be TRBD2 (7 bases). CDR3 length: 15 amino acids. Germline-derived CDR1 and CDR2 are SGHTA and FQGNSA. V lost 2 bases and J lost 3, with 14 bases in between. The CDR3 nucleotides are TGTGCCAGCAGCTTATGGCCGGGGGGCGACTACGAGCAGTACTTC. Encoded protein: CASSLWPGGDYEQYF.

Comment on this clonotype: A much more abundant neighbour one base away suggests this may be a read error. CDR3 amino acids: CASRLVPGGNTGAFF. CDR3 DNA sequence: TGTGCCAGCAGACTCGTCCCAGGGGGGAACACTGGAGCTTTCTTT. The chain carries TRBV11-3 and TRBJ1-1; 7 bases are shared with TRBD1. The CDR3 runs 15 residues. Germline V gene lookup returns CDR1 SGHNT and CDR2 YENEEA.

The sample holds a few counts of this clonotype. This chain connects TRBV13 to TRBJ2-7; 9 bases match TRBD1. This CDR3 contains 14 residues. The junction had 6 bases not matched to a gene; V was cut back by 6 bases and J by 3 bases. Germline V gives CDR1 PRHDT, CDR2 FYEKMQ (reference sequence). CDR3 in amino acids: CASRPTGGFYEQYF. CDR3 bases: TGTGCCAGCAGGCCTACAGGGGGCTTCTACGAGCAGTACTTC.

This clonotype showed up just a few times. This sequence joins TRBV7-2 and TRBJ2-1, with D tentatively TRBD2 (6 bases). Trimming left V 3 bases short and J 8 bases short, with 14 bases between. CDR1 SGHTA and CDR2 FQGNSA come from the germline V gene. The CDR3 totals 14 residues. CDR3 nucleotide sequence: TGTGCCAGCAGCTTGGCGGGGTCATCGGATGAGCAGTTCTTC. This sequence encodes CASSLAGSSDEQFF.

This clonotype was seen a few times. The CDR3 region has the DNA TGTGCCAGCAGTTACTTTTCCGGGACCGCAATTAATTCACCCCTCCACTTT. Translating it yields CASSYFSGTAINSPLHF. This sequence joins TRBV6-2 or TRBV6-3 and TRBJ1-6, with a tentative D call TRBD1 (5 bases). V gave up 1 base and J gave up 6 bases, with 16 bases separating them. The germline V gene encodes CDR1 MNHEY and CDR2 SVGEGT. The CDR3 has 17 amino acids.

The sample holds a few counts of this clonotype. The CDR3 loop reads CASSFNVLYGYTF. CDR3 bases: TGTGCCAGCAGTTTTAACGTACTCTATGGCTACACCTTC. The J gene is TRBJ1-2, the V gene TRBV12-3 or TRBV12-4; D not certain. The CDR3 is made up of 13 amino acids. V was trimmed by 3 bases and J by 4 bases, leaving 9 bases between them.

At least ten counts were recorded for this clonotype. The chain links TRBV2 to TRBJ2-2; D gene ambiguous. The CDR3 is 16 amino acids. V shed 6 bases and J shed 1 base, with 15 bases lying between them. CDR1 and CDR2 (germline): SNHLY, FYNNEI. CDR3 protein: CASRWLPNLNTGELFF. CDR3 bases: TGTGCCAGCAGGTGGCTTCCTAACCTGAACACCGGGGAGCTGTTTTTT.

This clonotype was counted ten times or more. The rearrangement joins TRBV14 to TRBJ2-5; TRBD1 matches 9 bases. The V gene's germline CDR1 is SGHDN and CDR2 FVKESK. V lost 2 bases to trimming and J lost 3 bases; unmatched junction nucleotides: 10. This CDR3 has 17 residues. The CDR3 DNA reads as TGTGCCAGCAGCCAACGCCTCGGCCGGACAGGGGAAGAGACCCAGTACTTC. Translation: CASSQRLGRTGEETQYF. The complete variable domain, with remaining parts taken from reference TRBV14 and TRBJ2-5, reads EAGVTQFPSHSVIEKGQTVTLRCDPISGHDNLYWYRRVMGKEIKFLLHFVKESKQDESGMPNNRFLAERTGGTYSTLKVQPAELEDSGVYFCASSQRLGRTGEETQYFGPGTRLLVL.

This clonotype has ten or more counts. The V gene is TRBV28, the J gene TRBJ2-7; tentative D call: TRBD2 (6 bases). Germline CDR1 reads MDHEN; CDR2 reads SYDVKM. V was cut by 2 bases and J by 5 bases, with 10 bases left in between. The CDR3 is 13 amino acids. For the CDR3, the DNA is TGTGCCAGCAGTTTAGTAAGGAGGGACGAGCAGTACTTC. It translates to CASSLVRRDEQYF.

This chain uses TRBV5-1 with TRBJ2-6; possible D gene TRBD1, 6 bases. V was cut by 0 bases and J by 2 bases, with 12 bases left in between. The germline gives CDR1 SGHRS, CDR2 YFSETQ. CDR3 length: 17 amino acids. The CDR3 is CASSLEGGGPGANVLTF. The CDR3 nucleotides are TGCGCCAGCAGCTTGGAGGGTGGGGGCCCTGGGGCCAACGTCCTGACTTTC.